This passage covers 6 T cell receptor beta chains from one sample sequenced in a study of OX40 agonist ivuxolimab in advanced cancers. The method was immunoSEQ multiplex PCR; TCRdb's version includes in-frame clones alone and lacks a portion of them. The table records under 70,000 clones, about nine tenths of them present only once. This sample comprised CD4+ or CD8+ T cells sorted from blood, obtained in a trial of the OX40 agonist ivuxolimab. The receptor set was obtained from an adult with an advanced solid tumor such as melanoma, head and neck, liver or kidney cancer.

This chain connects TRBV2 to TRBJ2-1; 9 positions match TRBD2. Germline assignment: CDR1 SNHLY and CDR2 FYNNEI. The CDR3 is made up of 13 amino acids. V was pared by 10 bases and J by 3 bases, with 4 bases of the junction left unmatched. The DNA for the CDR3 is TGTGCCAATCTAGCGGGACGCTACAATGAGCAGTTCTTC. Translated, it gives CANLAGRYNEQFF.

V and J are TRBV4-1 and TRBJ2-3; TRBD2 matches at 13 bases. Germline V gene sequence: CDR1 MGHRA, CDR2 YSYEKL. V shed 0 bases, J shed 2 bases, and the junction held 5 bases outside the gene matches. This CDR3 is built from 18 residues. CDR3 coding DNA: TGCGCCAGCAGCCAAGATGGCGGACTAGCGGGGGACACAGATACGCAGTATTTT. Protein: CASSQDGGLAGDTDTQYF.

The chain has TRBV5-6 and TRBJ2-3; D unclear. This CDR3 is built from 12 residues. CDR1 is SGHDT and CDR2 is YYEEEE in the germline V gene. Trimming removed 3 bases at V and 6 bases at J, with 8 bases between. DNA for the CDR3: TGTGCCAGCAGCTGGGATGGGGATACGCAGTATTTT. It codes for CASSWDGDTQYF.

CDR3 residues: CASSFSGTSGSGEQFF. The CDR3 region has the DNA TGCGCCAGCAGCTTCTCCGGGACTAGCGGGAGTGGTGAGCAGTTCTTC. This chain joins TRBV5-1 and TRBJ2-1, with 14 bases aligning to TRBD2. The V and J ends lost 2 bases and 9 bases, in that order; junction bases with no gene match: 7. This CDR3 contains 16 residues. The germline gives CDR1 SGHRS, CDR2 YFSETQ.

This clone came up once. CDR3 amino acids: CASSPGTTDGIEQYF. CDR3 in DNA: TGCGCCAGCAGCCCCGGGACTACCGATGGCATCGAGCAGTACTTC. The chain is built from TRBV5-1 and TRBJ2-5; the match to TRBD2 covers 7 bases. The end of the DNA fits TRBJ2-7 better, so the J call may be wrong. The CDR3 covers 15 residues. Germline-derived CDR1 and CDR2 are SGHRS and YFSETQ.

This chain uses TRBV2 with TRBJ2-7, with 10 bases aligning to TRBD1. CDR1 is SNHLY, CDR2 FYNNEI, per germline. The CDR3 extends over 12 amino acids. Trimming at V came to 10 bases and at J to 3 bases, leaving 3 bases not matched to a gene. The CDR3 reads CATGTGVYEQYF. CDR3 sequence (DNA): TGTGCCACCGGGACAGGGGTCTACGAGCAGTACTTC.